This is a list of T cell receptor beta chains from one sample in a study of cytomegalovirus exposure and HLA in healthy donors. Assay: immunoSEQ multiplex PCR; the TCRdb copy retains only in-frame clones and omits some. The sample holds under 200,000 clones; 86% are singletons and the top ten take 5.5% to 6%. What was sequenced was PBMCs. These receptors all stem from a woman in her 30s in good health and CMV-seronegative. Each CDR3 is given with its conserved first and last residue. Each record gives: D gene, J gene, clone size, V gene, CDR3 protein, CDR3 DNA. The D gene is left open where the match is weak. A clone size is listed for some rows: how often the clone was seen (once, few, many), or a class if it is expanded.

. | TRBJ2-7 | . | TRBV6-5 | CASSPHRTATYEQYF | TGTGCCAGCAGCCCACACCGCACAGCAACCTACGAGCAGTACTTC
TRBD2 | TRBJ2-1 | once | TRBV7-2 | CASSGRLADSSYNEQFF | TGTGCCAGCAGCGGCCGACTAGCGGATAGCTCCTACAATGAGCAGTTCTTC
TRBD1 | TRBJ1-2 | . | TRBV20-1 | CSARSGGGYTF | TGCAGTGCTAGATCAGGGGGTGGCTACACCTTC
. | TRBJ2-3 | . | TRBV27 | CASSSQGRRAQYF | TGTGCCAGCAGTTCCCAGGGACGCCGAGCGCAGTATTTT
. | TRBJ2-7 | . | TRBV19 | CASSIAVRGPYEQYF | TGTGCCAGTAGTATAGCAGTCCGAGGGCCCTACGAGCAGTACTTC
. | TRBJ1-6 | . | TRBV27 | CASSYRDEAPLHF | TGTGCCAGCAGCTACAGGGACGAGGCACCCCTCCACTTT
TRBD2 | TRBJ2-2 | once | TRBV28 | CASSRLAGVISGELFF | TGTGCCAGCAGTCGCCTGGCGGGAGTGATTTCCGGGGAGCTGTTTTTT
. | TRBJ2-7 | . | TRBV5-4 | CASSAGWGSYEQYF | TGTGCCAGCAGTGCGGGGTGGGGGTCCTACGAGCAGTACTTC
. | TRBJ1-2 | . | TRBV19 | CACSWSTYGYTF | TGTGCCTGCTCTTGGAGCACCTATGGCTACACCTTC
TRBD1 | TRBJ2-1 | once | TRBV7-9 | CASSLDRYNEQFF | TGTGCCAGCAGCTTGGACAGGTACAATGAGCAGTTCTTC
TRBD2 | TRBJ2-5 | . | TRBV29-1 | CSVRLAVNQETQYF | TGCAGCGTTAGACTAGCGGTAAATCAAGAGACCCAGTACTTC
. | TRBJ1-4 | . | TRBV19 | CASSDTLGGVREKLFF | TGTGCCAGTAGCGACACCTTAGGAGGGGTTCGTGAAAAACTGTTTTTT
. | TRBJ2-7 | few | TRBV4-2 | CASSNPGQSEQYF | TGTGCCAGCAGCAACCCCGGACAGAGCGAGCAGTACTTC
. | TRBJ2-1 | . | TRBV9 | CASSVAGVLQNEQFF | TGTGCCAGCAGCGTAGCCGGGGTACTTCAGAATGAGCAGTTCTTC
. | TRBJ2-1 | . | TRBV11-3 | CASSLDRGRGSEQFF | TGTGCCAGCAGCTTAGATCGTGGAAGGGGAAGCGAGCAGTTCTTC
TRBD1 | TRBJ1-5 | . | TRBV10-3 | CAIGYPGGGTGNQPQHF | TGTGCCATCGGGTACCCAGGGGGCGGAACGGGCAATCAGCCCCAGCATTTT